Here is one TCR beta chain with its context. Its antigen remains unknown. Amplification of ligated cDNA took four PCR rounds with SP2 and nested alpha and beta constant primers. For blood and skin samples, reverse transcription used TCR alpha and beta constant primers. TCRdb processed the 5' RACE reads anew with MiXCR; each CDR3 protein has one entry. This sample has 56,000 or so distinct CDR3 sequences, with 6.5% to 8.5% found just once. This CDR3 region has 16 residues. CDR1 is MNHEY, CDR2 SVGEGT, per germline. V lost 6 bases, J lost 6 bases, and 13 bases stayed unmatched. The data were taken from a study of naive and memory T cell subsets. Study findings and constraints: TCR transcript changes with activation or differentiation may affect this RNA method.

The library had UMIs added by 3' ligation of an oligonucleotide to TCR cDNA. RNA was extracted from 2 to 2.5 ml of whole blood of healthy adults. This clonotype originated in a female donor in good health. This chain connects TRBV6-2 or TRBV6-3 to TRBJ2-1, with TRBD1 identical over 8 bases. CDR3 nucleotide sequence: TGTGCCAGCAGCCGCCGAGGACAGGGCCACTCCAATGAGCAGTTCTTC. This translates into CASSRRGQGHSNEQFF.